This T cell receptor beta chain was recorded in a study of radiotherapy plus CTLA-4 blockade in lung cancer. Produced via immunoSEQ multiplex PCR; TCRdb's table is partial and in-frame only. Of just under 60,000 clones in the sample, 77% are singletons; the top ten hold about 4%. Trimming stripped 1 base from V and 6 bases from J, with 16 bases between. This CDR3 contains 15 residues. CDR1 SGDLS and CDR2 YYNGEE come from the germline V gene. Chemo-refractory metastatic non-small-cell lung cancer patients received focal radiation with ipilimumab CTLA-4 blockade. Of note for this clone: The antigen is unknown.

Study conclusions and caveats: The study found tumor-derived TCR clones expanded in blood after radiotherapy plus ipilimumab. Early clonal dynamics of blood T cells, together with interferon-beta, were reported as the best response predictor.

Specimen: peripheral blood, collected from a patient treated with radiotherapy plus ipilimumab. The V call is TRBV9, the J call TRBJ1-2; D is perhaps TRBD1 (5 bases). The receptor was derived from a human donor with non-small cell lung cancer who had a partial response to radiotherapy plus ipilimumab. The CDR3 reads CASSVLGGFSDGYTF. CDR3 coding DNA: TGTGCCAGCAGCGTACTGGGGGGGTTTTCGGATGGCTACACCTTC.